This T cell receptor beta chain was documented in a study of cytomegalovirus exposure and HLA in healthy donors. Study background: Of several hundred genotyped donors, 75% to 90% grouped in the Caucasian-associated ancestry cluster.

Points on this clone: Its antigen is still unknown. An end of the junction does not agree with germline; a read error may underlie this.

The CDR3 consists of 15 residues. Germline lookup yields CDR1 MNHEY and CDR2 SVGAGI. The primer mix had 60 Vbeta and 13 Jbeta primers. The data were produced by immunoSEQ multiplex PCR, yet TCRdb's version contains in-frame clones alone and is incomplete. This sample has 170,000 or so clones; around 78% occur once, and the top ten carry about 3.4%. Study-wide results and caveats: Reported findings show TCR beta sequences accurately forecast HLA-A and HLA-B alleles in most subjects.

This chain links TRBV6-5 with TRBJ2-6; D is possibly TRBD1 (5 bases). The material sequenced was PBMCs. This receptor was taken from a woman between 50 and 59 years old in good health and CMV-seropositive. The CDR3 DNA follows: TGTGCCAGCAGTTACAACAGAGCTGGGGCCAACGGCCTGACTTTC. Translating it yields CASSYNRAGANGLTF.